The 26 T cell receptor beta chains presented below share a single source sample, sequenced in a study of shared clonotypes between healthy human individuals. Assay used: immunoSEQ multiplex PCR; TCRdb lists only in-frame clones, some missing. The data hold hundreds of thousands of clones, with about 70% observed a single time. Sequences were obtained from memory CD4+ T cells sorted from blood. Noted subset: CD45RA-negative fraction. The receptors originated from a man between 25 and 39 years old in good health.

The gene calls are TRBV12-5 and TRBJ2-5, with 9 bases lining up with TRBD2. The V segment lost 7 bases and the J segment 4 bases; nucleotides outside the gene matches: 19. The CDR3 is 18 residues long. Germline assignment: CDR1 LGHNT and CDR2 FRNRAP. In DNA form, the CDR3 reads TGTGCTAGTGCTCGCGAGAGGCTAGCGGGACTGGGGGGAGAGACCCAGTACTTC. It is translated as CASARERLAGLGGETQYF.

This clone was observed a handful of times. The CDR3 protein is CASSRDYEQYF. The CDR3 nucleotides are TGCGCCAGCAGCCGGGACTACGAGCAGTACTTC. J is TRBJ2-7 and V is TRBV5-1, with D tentatively TRBD2 (5 bases). Per the germline V gene, CDR1 is SGHRS and CDR2 is YFSETQ. Trimming cost V 4 bases and J 3 bases, with 5 bases left between them. This CDR3 has 11 residues.

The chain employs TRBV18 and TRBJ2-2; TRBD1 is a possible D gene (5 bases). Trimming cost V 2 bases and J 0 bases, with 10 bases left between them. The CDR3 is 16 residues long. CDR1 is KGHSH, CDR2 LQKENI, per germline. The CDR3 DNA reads TGTGCCAGCTCACCAATGACAGCTTCGAACACCGGGGAGCTGTTTTTT. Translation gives CASSPMTASNTGELFF.

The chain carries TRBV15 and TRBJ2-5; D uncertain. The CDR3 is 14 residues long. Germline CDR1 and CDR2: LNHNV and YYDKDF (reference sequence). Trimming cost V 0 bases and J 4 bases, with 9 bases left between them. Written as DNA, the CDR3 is TGTGCCACCAGCAGAGAAGCCGTAACAGAGACCCAGTACTTC. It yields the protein CATSREAVTETQYF.

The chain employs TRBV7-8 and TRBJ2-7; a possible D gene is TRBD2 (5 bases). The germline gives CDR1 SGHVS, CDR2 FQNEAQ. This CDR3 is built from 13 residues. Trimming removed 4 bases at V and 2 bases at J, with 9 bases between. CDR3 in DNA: TGTGCCAGCAGCTGGAGCGGAACCTACGAGCAGTACTTC. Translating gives CASSWSGTYEQYF.

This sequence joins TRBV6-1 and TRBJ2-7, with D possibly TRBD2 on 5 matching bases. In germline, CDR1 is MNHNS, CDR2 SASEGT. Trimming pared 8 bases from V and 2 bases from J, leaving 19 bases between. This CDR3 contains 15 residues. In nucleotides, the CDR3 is TGTGCCAGCTTCCCAAGCGGTTTACTACCCTACGAGCAGTACTTC. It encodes CASFPSGLLPYEQYF.

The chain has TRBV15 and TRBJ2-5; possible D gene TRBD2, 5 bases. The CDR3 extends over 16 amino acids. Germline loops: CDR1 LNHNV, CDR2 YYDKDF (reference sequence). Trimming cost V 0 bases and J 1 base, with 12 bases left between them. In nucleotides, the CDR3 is TGTGCCACCAGCAGAGAGGGAGCCACGCCCCAAGAGACCCAGTACTTC. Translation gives CATSREGATPQETQYF.

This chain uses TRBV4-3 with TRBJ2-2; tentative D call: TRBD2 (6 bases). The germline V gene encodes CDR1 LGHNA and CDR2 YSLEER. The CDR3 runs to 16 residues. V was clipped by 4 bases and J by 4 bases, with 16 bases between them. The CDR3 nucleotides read TGCGCCAGCAGCCGAAAGCGGGCCGGGCTCACCGGGGAGCTGTTTTTT. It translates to CASSRKRAGLTGELFF.

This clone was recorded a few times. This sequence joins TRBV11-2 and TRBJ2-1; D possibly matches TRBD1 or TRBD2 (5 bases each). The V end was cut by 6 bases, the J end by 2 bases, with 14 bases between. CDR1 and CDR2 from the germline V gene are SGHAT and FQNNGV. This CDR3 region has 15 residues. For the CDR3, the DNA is TGTGCCAGCAGACCGGGGCAGGGAGCCTACAATGAGCAGTTCTTC. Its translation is CASRPGQGAYNEQFF.

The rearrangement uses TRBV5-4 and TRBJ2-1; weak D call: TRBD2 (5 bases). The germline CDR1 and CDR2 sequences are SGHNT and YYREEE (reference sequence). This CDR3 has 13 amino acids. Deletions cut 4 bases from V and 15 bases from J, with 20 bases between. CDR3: CASSISDRVGVFF. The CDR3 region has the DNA TGTGCCAGCAGCATATCCGACCGCGTCGGGGTGTTCTTC.

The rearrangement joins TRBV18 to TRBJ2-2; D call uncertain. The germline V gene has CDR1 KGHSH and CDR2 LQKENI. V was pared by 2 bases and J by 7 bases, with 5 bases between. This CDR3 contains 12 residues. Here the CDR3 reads CASSPWGGELFF. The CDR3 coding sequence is TGTGCCAGCTCACCATGGGGCGGGGAGCTGTTTTTT.

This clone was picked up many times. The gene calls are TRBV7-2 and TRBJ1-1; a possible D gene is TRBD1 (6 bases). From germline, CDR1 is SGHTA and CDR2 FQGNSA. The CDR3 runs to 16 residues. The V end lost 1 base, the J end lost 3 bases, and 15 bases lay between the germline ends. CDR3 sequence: CASSLGGGQVHTEAFF. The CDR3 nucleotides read TGTGCCAGCAGCTTAGGAGGGGGGCAGGTACACACTGAAGCTTTCTTT.

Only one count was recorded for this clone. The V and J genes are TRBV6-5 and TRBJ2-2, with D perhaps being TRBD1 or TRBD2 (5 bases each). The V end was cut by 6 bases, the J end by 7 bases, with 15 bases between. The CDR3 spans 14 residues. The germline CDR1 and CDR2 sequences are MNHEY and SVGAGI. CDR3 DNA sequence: TGTGCCAGCAGGGAGGCAGGGTCGGGCGGGGAGCTGTTTTTT. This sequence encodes CASREAGSGGELFF.

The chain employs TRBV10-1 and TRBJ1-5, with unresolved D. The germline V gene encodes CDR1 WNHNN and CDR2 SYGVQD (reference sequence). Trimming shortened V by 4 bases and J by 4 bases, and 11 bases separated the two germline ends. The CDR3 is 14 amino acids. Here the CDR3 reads CASSAGPGNQPQHF. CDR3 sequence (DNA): TGCGCCAGCAGTGCCGGCCCGGGAAATCAGCCCCAGCATTTT.

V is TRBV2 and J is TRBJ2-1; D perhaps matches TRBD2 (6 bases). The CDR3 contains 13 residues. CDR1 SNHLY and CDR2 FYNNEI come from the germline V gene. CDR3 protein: CGSSGGAYNEQFF. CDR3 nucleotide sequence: TGTGGAAGCTCCGGAGGGGCCTACAATGAGCAGTTCTTC. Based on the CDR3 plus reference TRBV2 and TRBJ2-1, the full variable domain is EPEVTQTPSHQVTQMGQEVILRCVPISNHLYFYWYRQILGQKVEFLVSFYNNEISEKSEIFDDQFSVERPDGSNFTLKIRSTKLEDSAMYFCGSSGGAYNEQFFGPGTRLTVL.

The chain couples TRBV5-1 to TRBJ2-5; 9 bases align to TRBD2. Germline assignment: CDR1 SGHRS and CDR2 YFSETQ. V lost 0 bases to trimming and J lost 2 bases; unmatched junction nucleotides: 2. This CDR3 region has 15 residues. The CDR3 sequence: CASSLGTSVQETQYF. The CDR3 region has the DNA TGCGCCAGCAGCTTGGGGACTAGCGTACAAGAGACCCAGTACTTC.

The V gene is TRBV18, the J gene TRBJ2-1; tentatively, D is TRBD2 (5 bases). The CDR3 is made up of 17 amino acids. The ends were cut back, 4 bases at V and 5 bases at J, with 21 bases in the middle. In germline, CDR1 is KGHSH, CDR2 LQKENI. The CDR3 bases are TGTGCCAGCTCACTTACCAGAGTGGGGAGTTTTAACAATGAGCAGTTCTTC. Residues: CASSLTRVGSFNNEQFF.

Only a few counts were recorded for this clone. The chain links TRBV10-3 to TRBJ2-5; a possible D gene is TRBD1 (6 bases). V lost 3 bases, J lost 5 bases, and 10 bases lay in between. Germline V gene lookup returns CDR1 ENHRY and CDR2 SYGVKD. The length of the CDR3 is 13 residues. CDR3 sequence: CAISETGRETQYF. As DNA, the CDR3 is TGTGCCATCAGTGAAACAGGGCGGGAGACCCAGTACTTC.

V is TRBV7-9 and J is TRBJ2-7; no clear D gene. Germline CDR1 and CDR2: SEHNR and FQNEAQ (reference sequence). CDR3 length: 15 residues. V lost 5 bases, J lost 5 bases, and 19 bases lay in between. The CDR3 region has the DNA TGTGCCAGCAGCCACGGTGGGGTCAGTCTCCACGAGCAGTACTTC. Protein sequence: CASSHGGVSLHEQYF. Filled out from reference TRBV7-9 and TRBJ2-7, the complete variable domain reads DTGVSQNPRHKITKRGQNVTFRCDPISEHNRLYWYRQTLGQGPEFLTYFQNEAQLEKSRLLSDRFSAERPKGSFSTLEIQRTEQGDSAMYLCASSHGGVSLHEQYFGPGTRLTVT.

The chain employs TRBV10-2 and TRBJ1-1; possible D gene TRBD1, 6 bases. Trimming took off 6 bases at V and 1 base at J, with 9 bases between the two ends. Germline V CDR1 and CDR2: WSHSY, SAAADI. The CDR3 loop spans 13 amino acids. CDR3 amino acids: CASSGQRNTEAFF. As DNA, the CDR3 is TGCGCCAGCAGCGGACAGCGGAACACTGAAGCTTTCTTT.

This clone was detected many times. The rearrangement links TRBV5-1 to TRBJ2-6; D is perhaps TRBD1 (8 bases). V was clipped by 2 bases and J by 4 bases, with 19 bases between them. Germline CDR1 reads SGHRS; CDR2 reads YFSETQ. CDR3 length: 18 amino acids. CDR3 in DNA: TGCGCCAGCAGCTTCGGGGGGACAGGTCTAAGAGGGGCCAACGTCCTGACTTTC. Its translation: CASSFGGTGLRGANVLTF.

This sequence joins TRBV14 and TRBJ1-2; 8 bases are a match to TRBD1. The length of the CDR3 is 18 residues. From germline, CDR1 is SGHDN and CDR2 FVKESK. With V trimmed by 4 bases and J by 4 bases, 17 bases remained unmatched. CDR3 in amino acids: CASSPPGTGHRDGYGYTF. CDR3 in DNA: TGTGCCAGCAGCCCTCCCGGGACAGGCCATAGGGATGGCTATGGCTACACCTTC.

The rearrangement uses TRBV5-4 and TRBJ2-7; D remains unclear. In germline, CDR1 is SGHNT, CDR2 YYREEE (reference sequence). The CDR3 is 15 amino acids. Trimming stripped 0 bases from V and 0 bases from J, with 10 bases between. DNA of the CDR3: TGTGCCAGCAGCTTGGGGAGCGATACCTCCTACGAGCAGTACTTC. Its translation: CASSLGSDTSYEQYF.

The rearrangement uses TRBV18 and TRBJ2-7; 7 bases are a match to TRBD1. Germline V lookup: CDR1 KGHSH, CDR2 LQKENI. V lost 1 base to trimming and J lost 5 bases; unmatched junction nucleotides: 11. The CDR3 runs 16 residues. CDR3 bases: TGTGCCAGCTCACCACGACAGGGAAAAGTGAGCAACGAGCAGTACTTC. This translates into CASSPRQGKVSNEQYF.

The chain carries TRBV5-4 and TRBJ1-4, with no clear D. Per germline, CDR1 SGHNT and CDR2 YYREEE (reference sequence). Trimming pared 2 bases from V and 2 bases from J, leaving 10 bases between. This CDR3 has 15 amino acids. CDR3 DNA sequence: TGTGCCAGCAGCTTTTTTAGCGGCACTAATGAAAAACTGTTTTTT. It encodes CASSFFSGTNEKLFF.

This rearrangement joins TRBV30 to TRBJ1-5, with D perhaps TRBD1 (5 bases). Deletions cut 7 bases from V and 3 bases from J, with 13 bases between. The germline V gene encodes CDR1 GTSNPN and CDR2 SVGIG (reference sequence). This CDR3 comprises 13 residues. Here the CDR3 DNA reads TGTGCCTCCGCGCAGGGCGCCAATCAGCCCCAGCATTTT. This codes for CASAQGANQPQHF.